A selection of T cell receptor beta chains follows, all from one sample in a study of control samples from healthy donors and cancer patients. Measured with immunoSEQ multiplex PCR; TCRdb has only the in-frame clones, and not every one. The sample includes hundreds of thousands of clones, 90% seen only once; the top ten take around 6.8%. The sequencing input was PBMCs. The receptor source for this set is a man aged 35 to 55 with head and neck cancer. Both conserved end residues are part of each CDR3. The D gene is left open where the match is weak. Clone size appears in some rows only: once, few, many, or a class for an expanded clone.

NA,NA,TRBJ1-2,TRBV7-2,CASSLWPRVGYTF
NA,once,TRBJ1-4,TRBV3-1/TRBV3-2,CASSQGDYEKLFF
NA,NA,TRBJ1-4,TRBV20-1,CSASAEKLFF
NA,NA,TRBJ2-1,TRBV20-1,CSAWGNEQFF
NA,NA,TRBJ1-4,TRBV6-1,CASSERQVDGLFF
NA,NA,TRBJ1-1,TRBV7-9,CASSLGRNRVSTEAFF
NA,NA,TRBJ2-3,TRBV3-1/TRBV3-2,CASSQVSAAISTDTQYF
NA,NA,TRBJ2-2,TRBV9,CASSVGGANTGELFF
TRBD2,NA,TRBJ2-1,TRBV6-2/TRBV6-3,CASSYLTSLAANWDNEQFF
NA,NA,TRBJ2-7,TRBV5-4,CASSPAGGTFSYEQYF
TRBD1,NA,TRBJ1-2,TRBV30,CAWSVLGLSLGTGFSYGYTF
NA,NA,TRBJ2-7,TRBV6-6,CASSYGPTWGNYEQYF
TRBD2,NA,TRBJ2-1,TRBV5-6,CASSLYSGGPRTSYNEQFF
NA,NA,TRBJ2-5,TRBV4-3,CATSRRGRNQETQYF
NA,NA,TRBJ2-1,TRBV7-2,CASSFNRDNYNEQFF
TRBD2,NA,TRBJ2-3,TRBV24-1,CATSETGLAGGNTDTQYF
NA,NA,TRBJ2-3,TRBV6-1,CASSDRGGADTQYF
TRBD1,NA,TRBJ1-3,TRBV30,CAWSVRMGTGVGNTIYF
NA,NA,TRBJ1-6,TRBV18,CASSLNRDSPLHF
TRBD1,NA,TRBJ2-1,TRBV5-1,CASSWGQIIYNEQFF
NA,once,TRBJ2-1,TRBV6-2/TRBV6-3,CASSYSTRYNEQFF
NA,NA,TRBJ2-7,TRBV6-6,CASSYSKLSAEQYF
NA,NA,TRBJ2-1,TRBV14,CASSHRLSKFF
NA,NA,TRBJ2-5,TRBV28,CASTRTGEETQYF
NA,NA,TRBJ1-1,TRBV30,CAWSVERVGTEAFF
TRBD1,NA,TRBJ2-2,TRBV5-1,CASSPTGTGYNTGELFF
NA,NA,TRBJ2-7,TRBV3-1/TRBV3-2,CASSQAFEQYF
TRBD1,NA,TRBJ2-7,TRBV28,CASNPDRGTYEQYF
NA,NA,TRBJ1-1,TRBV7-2,CASSLDLLGPMNTEAFF
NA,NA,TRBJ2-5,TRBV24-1,CATSDRTTQETQYF
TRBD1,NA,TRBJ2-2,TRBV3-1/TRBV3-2,CASSHGTGGYTGELFF
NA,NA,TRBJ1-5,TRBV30,CAWNTGREYSNQPQHF
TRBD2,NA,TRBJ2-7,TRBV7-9,CASSPHSGRRGEQYF